This T cell receptor (beta chain) was identified in a study of blood T cell repertoires in COVID-19. Study context: Sites in the United States, Italy and Spain provided acute and convalescent COVID-19 samples.

Of note for this clone: Other DNA sequences in this sample translate to the same CDR3.

In the authors' workflow: Scientists estimated how many nucleated cells there were by amplifying reference gene primers. TCRdb keeps only in-frame clones here, not all; method: immunoSEQ multiplex PCR. The V and J calls and clone size were taken over from that table, and D and trimming were inferred from the DNA. This table holds 300,000 to 350,000 clones, over 80% found once. The sequenced sample consisted of PBMCs or T cells enriched from blood (not recorded which). This receptor was identified in a man aged 25 to 45 who had recovered from COVID-19.

CDR3 DNA: TGTGCCAGCAGCCTAGCGGGAGCTTACGAGCAGTACTTC. Protein: CASSLAGAYEQYF. This sequence joins TRBV27 and TRBJ2-7, with TRBD2 identical over 10 bases. The trim removed 6 bases at V and 4 bases at J, leaving 3 bases unmatched. CDR1 and CDR2 (germline): MNHEY, SMNVEV (reference sequence). The CDR3 has 13 residues.